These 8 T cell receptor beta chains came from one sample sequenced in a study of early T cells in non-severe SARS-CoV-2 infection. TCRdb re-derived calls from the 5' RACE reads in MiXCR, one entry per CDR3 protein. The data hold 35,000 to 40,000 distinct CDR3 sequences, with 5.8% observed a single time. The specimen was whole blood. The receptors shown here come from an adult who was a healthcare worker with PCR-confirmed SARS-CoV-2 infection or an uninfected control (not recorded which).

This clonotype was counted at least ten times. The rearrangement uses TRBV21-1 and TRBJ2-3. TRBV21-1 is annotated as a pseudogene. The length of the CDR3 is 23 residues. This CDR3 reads CASSPNILYIAFDGWPSTDTQYF. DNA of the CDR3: TGTGCCAGCAGCCCCAATATCCTATATATCGCCTTCGACGGCTGGCCGAGCACAGATACGCAGTATTTT.

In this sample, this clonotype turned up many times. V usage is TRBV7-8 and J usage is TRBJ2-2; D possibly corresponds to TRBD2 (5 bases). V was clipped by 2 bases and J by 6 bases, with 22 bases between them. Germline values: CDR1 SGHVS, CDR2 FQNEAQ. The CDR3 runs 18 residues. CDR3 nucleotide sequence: TGTGCCAGCAGCTTATATAATTTGGTAGCGCCGGGCCCCGGGGAGCTGTTTTTT. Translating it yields CASSLYNLVAPGPGELFF.

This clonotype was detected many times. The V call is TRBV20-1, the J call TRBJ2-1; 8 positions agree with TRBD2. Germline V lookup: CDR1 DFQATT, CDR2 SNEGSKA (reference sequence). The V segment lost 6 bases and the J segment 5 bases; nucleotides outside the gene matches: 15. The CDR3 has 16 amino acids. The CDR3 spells CSAPKAGDRYNNEQFF. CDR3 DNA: TGCAGTGCCCCGAAAGCGGGAGACAGGTACAACAATGAGCAGTTCTTC.

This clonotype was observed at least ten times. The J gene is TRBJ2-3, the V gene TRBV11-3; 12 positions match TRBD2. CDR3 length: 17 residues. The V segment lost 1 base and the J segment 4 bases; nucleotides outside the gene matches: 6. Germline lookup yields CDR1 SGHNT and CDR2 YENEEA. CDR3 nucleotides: TGTGCCAGCAGCTTAGCTAGCGGGAGGGCCGTCGCAGATACGCAGTATTTT. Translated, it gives CASSLASGRAVADTQYF. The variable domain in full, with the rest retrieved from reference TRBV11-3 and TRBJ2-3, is EAGVVQSPRYKIIEKKQPVAFWCNPISGHNTLYWYLQNLGQGPELLIRYENEEAVDDSQLPKDRFSAERLKGVDSTLKIQPAELGDSAVYLCASSLASGRAVADTQYFGPGTRLTVL.

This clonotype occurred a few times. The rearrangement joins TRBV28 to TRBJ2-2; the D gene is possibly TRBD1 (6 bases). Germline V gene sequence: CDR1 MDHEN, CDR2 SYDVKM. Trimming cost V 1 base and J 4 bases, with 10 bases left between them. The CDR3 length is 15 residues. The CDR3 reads CASSLSAGVTGELFF. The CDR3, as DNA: TGTGCCAGCAGTTTATCGGCAGGGGTCACCGGGGAGCTGTTTTTT.

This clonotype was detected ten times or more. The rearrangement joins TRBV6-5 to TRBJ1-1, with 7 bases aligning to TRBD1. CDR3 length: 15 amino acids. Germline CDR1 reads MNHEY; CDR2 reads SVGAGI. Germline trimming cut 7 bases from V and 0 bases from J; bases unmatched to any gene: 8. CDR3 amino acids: CASTVDRNMNTEAFF. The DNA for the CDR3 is TGTGCCAGCACCGTGGACAGGAACATGAACACTGAAGCTTTCTTT.

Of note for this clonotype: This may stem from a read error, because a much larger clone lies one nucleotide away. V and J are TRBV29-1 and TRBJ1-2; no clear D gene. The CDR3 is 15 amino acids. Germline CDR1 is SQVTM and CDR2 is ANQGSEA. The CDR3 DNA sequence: TGCAGCGTTGTGTCAGCGACTGGAGCTAACTATAGCTACACCTTC. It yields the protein CSVVSATGANYSYTF.

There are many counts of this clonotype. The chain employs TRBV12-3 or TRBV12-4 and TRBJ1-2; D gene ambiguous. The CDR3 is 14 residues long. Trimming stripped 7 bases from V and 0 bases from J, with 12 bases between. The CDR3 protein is CASTLGIANYGYTF. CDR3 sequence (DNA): TGTGCCAGCACCCTAGGTATAGCTAACTATGGCTACACCTTC.